Presented here are 9 T cell receptor beta chains from one specimen sequenced in a study of cytomegalovirus exposure and HLA in healthy donors (dated by TCRdb to 2015 to 2018). The library was made by the immunoSEQ multiplex PCR assay. A mixture of 60 forward primers for TCR Vbeta segments and 13 reverse primers for TCR Jbeta segments was used in the multiplex PCR. Drawn from immuneACCESS, this table holds only the in-frame rearrangements with V and J called that TCRdb kept. Clones are partly lost; checked studies trace under half to an unresolved V gene and leave the rest unexplained. For this sample there are over 100,000 clones; 65% to 80% appear just once. The ten largest clones add up to around 4% of the sample. The material sequenced was PBMCs. The receptors derive from a male donor in good health and CMV-seropositive.

The CDR3 protein is CASKQLQGNTEAFF. CDR3 nucleotides: TGTGCCAGCAAACAACTTCAGGGGAACACTGAAGCTTTCTTT. The rearrangement links TRBV27 to TRBJ1-1, with D possibly TRBD1 on 5 matching bases. Germline CDR1 reads MNHEY; CDR2 reads SMNVEV (reference sequence). Deletions cut 7 bases from V and 1 base from J, with 13 bases between. The length of the CDR3 is 14 residues.

The chain has TRBV28 and TRBJ2-7; maybe TRBD1 (5 bases). This CDR3 has 15 amino acids. CDR1 is MDHEN and CDR2 is SYDVKM in the germline V gene. Trimming shortened V by 2 bases and J by 1 base, and 12 bases separated the two germline ends. CDR3 DNA sequence: TGTGCCAGCAGTTTACCGGCAGGGCAATCCTACGAGCAGTACTTC. It translates to CASSLPAGQSYEQYF.

The CDR3 DNA reads as TGTGCCAGCAGAGCTCCTTCGGGTGCCTCGGGGGAGCAGTACTTC. Residues: CASRAPSGASGEQYF. This chain connects TRBV6-1 to TRBJ2-7; D might be TRBD2 (5 bases). V was pared by 6 bases and J by 7 bases, with 22 bases between. The germline V gene encodes CDR1 MNHNS and CDR2 SASEGT. The CDR3 totals 15 residues.

This rearrangement joins TRBV6-5 to TRBJ1-5, with TRBD1 matching over 8 bases. Per germline, CDR1 MNHEY and CDR2 SVGAGI. Unmatched junction bases numbered 7, after V lost 6 bases and J lost 6 bases. The CDR3 is 14 amino acids. The CDR3 protein is CASSDGRGPQPQHF. The DNA of the CDR3 is TGTGCCAGCAGCGACGGCAGGGGGCCTCAGCCCCAGCATTTT.

J is TRBJ2-7 and V is TRBV7-6, with 7 bases aligning to TRBD2. The CDR3 extends over 19 amino acids. Germline trimming cut 1 base from V and 4 bases from J; bases unmatched to any gene: 19. Per the germline V gene, CDR1 is SGHVS and CDR2 is FNYEAQ. CDR3 sequence reads: CASSLVGGFDPSGKYEQYF. For the CDR3, the DNA is TGTGCCAGCAGCTTAGTAGGAGGCTTCGATCCTAGCGGAAAATACGAGCAGTACTTC. Based on the CDR3 plus reference TRBV7-6 and TRBJ2-7, the full variable domain is GAGVSQSPRYKVTKRGQDVALRCDPISGHVSLYWYRQALGQGPEFLTYFNYEAQQDKSGLPNDRFSAERPEGSISTLTIQRTEQRDSAMYRCASSLVGGFDPSGKYEQYFGPGTRLTVT.

For the CDR3, the DNA is TGTGCCAGCACCATGACAGGGGGTATGGATTCACCCCTCCACTTT. This sequence encodes CASTMTGGMDSPLHF. This chain links TRBV11-2 with TRBJ1-6, with 9 bases fitting TRBD1. The CDR3 spans 15 residues. In germline, CDR1 is SGHAT, CDR2 FQNNGV. V trimming: 7 bases; J trimming: 8 bases; junction bases outside the gene matches: 9.

This clone was seen more than once but under ten times. The rearrangement joins TRBV30 to TRBJ2-5; 7 nucleotides match TRBD1. Germline assignment: CDR1 GTSNPN and CDR2 SVGIG (reference sequence). The CDR3 is 16 residues long. The V and J ends lost 3 bases and 5 bases, in that order; junction bases with no gene match: 15. CDR3 loop: CAWREQGVQFRETQYF. The CDR3 region has the DNA TGTGCCTGGAGGGAGCAGGGGGTTCAATTTCGGGAGACCCAGTACTTC.

This clone was seen more than once but under ten times. The J gene is TRBJ1-6, the V gene TRBV6-4; TRBD1 aligns across 9 bases. This CDR3 is built from 14 residues. The V gene end was trimmed by 6 bases and the J gene end by 6 bases; junction bases not matched to a gene: 3. Germline CDR1 and CDR2: MRHNA and SNTAGT. This CDR3 is CASSRDRANSPLHF. The DNA for the CDR3 is TGTGCCAGCAGCCGGGACAGGGCTAATTCACCCCTCCACTTT.

This chain joins TRBV18 and TRBJ1-4, with 9 bases matching TRBD1. Trimming removed 2 bases from V and 7 bases from J; junction bases left unmatched: 5. Germline V lookup: CDR1 KGHSH, CDR2 LQKENI. The length of the CDR3 is 15 residues. The CDR3 nucleotides read TGTGCCAGCTCACCAATCGGGACAGGGACTGAAAAACTGTTTTTT. As protein: CASSPIGTGTEKLFF.